This T cell receptor (beta chain) is from a study of cytomegalovirus exposure and HLA in healthy donors. In the study overall: Membership in the Caucasian-associated ancestry cluster was found for around 85% of roughly 400 genotyped donors. Study conclusions and caveats: A classifier reportedly called cytomegalovirus status with high sensitivity and specificity. Analyzed later, most CMV-associated TCR beta chains appeared HLA-restricted.

In the case of this clone: Antigen unknown.

The CDR3 runs to 16 residues. The germline CDR1 and CDR2 sequences are ENHRY and SYGVKD. V gave up 0 bases and J gave up 8 bases; unmatched junction bases: 10. PCR used 60 Vbeta primers and 13 Jbeta primers. The repertoire was sequenced with immunoSEQ multiplex PCR; TCRdb's copy has only in-frame clones and lacks some. The repertoire holds 95,000 to 150,000 clones, with about 73% as singletons. Source material: PBMCs. The chain has TRBV10-3 and TRBJ2-5, with 9 nucleotides matching TRBD2. The TCR originated in a middle-aged woman in good health and CMV-seronegative. The CDR3 loop reads CAISESQRGAGTTQYF. The CDR3 bases are TGTGCCATCAGTGAGTCCCAGCGGGGGGCCGGAACAACCCAGTACTTC.